This TCR beta chain was documented in a study of blood T cell repertoires in COVID-19. Study-level information: Sites across the United States, Italy and Spain contributed samples from acute and convalescent COVID-19. Sources were T cells, B-cell-depleted T cells, or PBMCs; the material itself was cDNA or gDNA.

The V gene's germline CDR1 is SGDLS and CDR2 YYNGEE. V was pared by 3 bases and J by 6 bases, with 14 bases between. This CDR3 contains 14 residues. Original handling: From reference gene primer amplification, estimates of nucleated cell counts were derived. Sequenced by immunoSEQ multiplex PCR; TCRdb stores in-frame clones only, minus some. V and J calls and clone size come straight from that table; D and trimming were deduced from the DNA. The sample comprises 45,000 or so clones, over 65% of which are singletons, and 61% rests with the top ten. This chain links TRBV9 with TRBJ2-3; perhaps TRBD2 as D (6 bases). This receptor was identified in a man older than 75 with acute or convalescent COVID-19. Material: peripheral blood. CDR3 DNA sequence: TGTGCCAGCAGCGGAAGGGAGCGGGCCGATACGCAGTATTTT. This encodes CASSGRERADTQYF.